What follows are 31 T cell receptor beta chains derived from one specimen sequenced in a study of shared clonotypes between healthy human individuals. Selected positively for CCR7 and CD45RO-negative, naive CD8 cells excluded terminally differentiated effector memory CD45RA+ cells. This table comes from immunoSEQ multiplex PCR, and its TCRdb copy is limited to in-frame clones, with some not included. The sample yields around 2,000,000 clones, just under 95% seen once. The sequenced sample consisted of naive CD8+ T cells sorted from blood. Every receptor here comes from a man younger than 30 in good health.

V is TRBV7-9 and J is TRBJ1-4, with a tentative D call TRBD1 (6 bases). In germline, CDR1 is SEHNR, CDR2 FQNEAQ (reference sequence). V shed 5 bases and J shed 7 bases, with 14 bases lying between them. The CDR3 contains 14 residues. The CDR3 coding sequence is TGTGCCAGCAGCGGTGGGGGGCAGGGTGAAAAACTGTTTTTT. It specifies CASSGGGQGEKLFF.

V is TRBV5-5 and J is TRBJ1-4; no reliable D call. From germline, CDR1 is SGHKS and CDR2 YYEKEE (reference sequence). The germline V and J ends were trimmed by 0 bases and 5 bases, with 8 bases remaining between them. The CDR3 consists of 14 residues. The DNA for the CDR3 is TGTGCCAGCAGCTTGGTAGGGCGGAATGAAAAACTGTTTTTT. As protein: CASSLVGRNEKLFF. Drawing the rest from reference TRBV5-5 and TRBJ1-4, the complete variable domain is DAGVTQSPTHLIKTRGQQVTLRCSPISGHKSVSWYQQVLGQGPQFIFQYYEKEERGRGNFPDRFSARQFPNYSSELNVNALLLGDSALYLCASSLVGRNEKLFFGSGTQLSVL.

The CDR3 DNA is TGCGCCAGCAGCCAAGAACGACTTTCCGATGAGCAGTTCTTC. Amino acid sequence: CASSQERLSDEQFF. The chain combines TRBV4-3 with TRBJ2-1; D remains ambiguous. From germline, CDR1 is LGHNA and CDR2 YSLEER. The CDR3 sequence is 14 residues long. V was trimmed by 0 bases and J by 8 bases, leaving 11 bases between them.

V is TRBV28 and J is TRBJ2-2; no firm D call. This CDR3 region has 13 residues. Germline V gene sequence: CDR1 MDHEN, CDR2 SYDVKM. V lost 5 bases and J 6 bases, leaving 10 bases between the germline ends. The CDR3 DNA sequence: TGTGCCAGCAGTATCGGGCCGTCCGGGGAGCTGTTTTTT. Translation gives CASSIGPSGELFF. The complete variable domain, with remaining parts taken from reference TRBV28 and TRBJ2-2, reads DVKVTQSSRYLVKRTGEKVFLECVQDMDHENMFWYRQDPGLGLRLIYFSYDVKMKEKGDIPEGYSVSREKKERFSLILESASTNQTSMYLCASSIGPSGELFFGEGSRLTVL.

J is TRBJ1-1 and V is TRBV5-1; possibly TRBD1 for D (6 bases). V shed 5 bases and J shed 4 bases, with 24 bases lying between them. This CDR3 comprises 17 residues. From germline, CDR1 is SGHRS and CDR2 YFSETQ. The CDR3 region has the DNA TGCGCCAGCAGTTCGGGGACGCCACAGGGTTTTACCACTGAAGCTTTCTTT. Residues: CASSSGTPQGFTTEAFF.

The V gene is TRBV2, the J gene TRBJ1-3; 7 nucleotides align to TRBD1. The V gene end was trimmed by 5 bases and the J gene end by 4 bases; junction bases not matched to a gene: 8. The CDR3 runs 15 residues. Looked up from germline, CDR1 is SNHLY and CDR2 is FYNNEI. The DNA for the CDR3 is TGTGCCAGCAGTCCGGTCCCGGGACAGGGAAACACCATATATTTT. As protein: CASSPVPGQGNTIYF.

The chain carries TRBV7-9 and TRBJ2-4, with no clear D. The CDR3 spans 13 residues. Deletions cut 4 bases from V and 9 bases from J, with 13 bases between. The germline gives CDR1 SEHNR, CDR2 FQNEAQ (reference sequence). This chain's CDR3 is CASSSGSAGIQYF. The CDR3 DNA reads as TGTGCCAGCAGCTCCGGGTCGGCTGGCATTCAGTACTTC.

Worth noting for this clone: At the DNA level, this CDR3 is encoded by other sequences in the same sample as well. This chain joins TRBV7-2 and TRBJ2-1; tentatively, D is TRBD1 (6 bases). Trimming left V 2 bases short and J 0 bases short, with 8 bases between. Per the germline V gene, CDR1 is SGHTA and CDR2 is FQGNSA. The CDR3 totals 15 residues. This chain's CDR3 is CASSLTGSSYNEQFF. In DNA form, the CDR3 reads TGTGCCAGCAGCTTAACAGGGAGCTCCTACAATGAGCAGTTCTTC.

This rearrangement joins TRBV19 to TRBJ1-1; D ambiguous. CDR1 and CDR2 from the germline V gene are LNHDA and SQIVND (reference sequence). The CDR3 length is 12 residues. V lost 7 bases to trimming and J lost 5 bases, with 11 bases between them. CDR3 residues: CASNDGWTEAFF. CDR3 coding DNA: TGTGCCAGTAACGACGGATGGACTGAAGCTTTCTTT.

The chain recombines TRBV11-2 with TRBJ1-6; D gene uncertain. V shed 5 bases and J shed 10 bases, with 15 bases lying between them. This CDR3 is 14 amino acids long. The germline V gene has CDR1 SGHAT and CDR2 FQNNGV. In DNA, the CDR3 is TGTGCCAGCAGCGTAGGACCGCCGGGGTCACCCCTCCACTTT. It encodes CASSVGPPGSPLHF. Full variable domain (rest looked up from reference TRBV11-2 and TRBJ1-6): EAGVAQSPRYKIIEKRQSVAFWCNPISGHATLYWYQQILGQGPKLLIQFQNNGVVDDSQLPKDRFSAERLKGVDSTLKIQPAKLEDSAVYLCASSVGPPGSPLHFGNGTRLTVT.

DNA of the CDR3: TGTGCCAGCAGCTTAGCACAGGGTCCCGGGGAGCTGTTTTTT. Amino acid sequence: CASSLAQGPGELFF. The rearrangement links TRBV7-8 to TRBJ2-2, with a tentative D call TRBD1 (6 bases). V lost 0 bases and J 6 bases, leaving 8 bases between the germline ends. The CDR3 consists of 14 residues. Germline values: CDR1 SGHVS, CDR2 FQNEAQ.

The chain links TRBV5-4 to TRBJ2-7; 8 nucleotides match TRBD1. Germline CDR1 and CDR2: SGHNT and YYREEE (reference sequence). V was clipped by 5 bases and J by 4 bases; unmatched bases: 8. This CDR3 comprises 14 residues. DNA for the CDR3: TGTGCCAGCAGGGCCGGAGACAGGGGTTACGAGCAGTACTTC. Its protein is CASRAGDRGYEQYF.

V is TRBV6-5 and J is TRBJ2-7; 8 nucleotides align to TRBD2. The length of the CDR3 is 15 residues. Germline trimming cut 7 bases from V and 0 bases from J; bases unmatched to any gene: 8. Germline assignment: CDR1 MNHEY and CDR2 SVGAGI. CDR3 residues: CASTAGRALSYEQYF. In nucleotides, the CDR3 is TGTGCCAGCACCGCCGGGAGGGCACTCTCCTACGAGCAGTACTTC.

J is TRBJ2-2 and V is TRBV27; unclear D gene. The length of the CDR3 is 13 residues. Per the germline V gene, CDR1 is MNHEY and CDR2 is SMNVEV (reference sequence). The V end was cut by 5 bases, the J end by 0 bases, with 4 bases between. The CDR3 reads CASSPSNTGELFF. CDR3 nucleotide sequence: TGTGCCAGCAGTCCGTCGAACACCGGGGAGCTGTTTTTT.

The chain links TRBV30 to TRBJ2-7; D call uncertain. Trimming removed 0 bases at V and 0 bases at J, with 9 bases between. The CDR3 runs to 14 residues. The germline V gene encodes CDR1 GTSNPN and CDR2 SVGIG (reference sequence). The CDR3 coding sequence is TGTGCCTGGAGTGTATGGGCTAGCTCCTACGAGCAGTACTTC. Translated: CAWSVWASSYEQYF. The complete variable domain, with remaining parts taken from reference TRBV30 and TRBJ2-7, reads SQTIHQWPATLVQPVGSPLSLECTVEGTSNPNLYWYRQAAGRGLQLLFYSVGIGQISSEVPQNLSASRPQDRQFILSSKKLLLSDSGFYLCAWSVWASSYEQYFGPGTRLTVT.

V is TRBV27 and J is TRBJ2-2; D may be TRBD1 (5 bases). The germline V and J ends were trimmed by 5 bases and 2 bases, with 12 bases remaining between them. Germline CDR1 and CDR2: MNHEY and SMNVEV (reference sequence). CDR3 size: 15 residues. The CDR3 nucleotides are TGTGCCAGCAGTCCTCAGGGTCATAACACCGGGGAGCTGTTTTTT. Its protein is CASSPQGHNTGELFF.

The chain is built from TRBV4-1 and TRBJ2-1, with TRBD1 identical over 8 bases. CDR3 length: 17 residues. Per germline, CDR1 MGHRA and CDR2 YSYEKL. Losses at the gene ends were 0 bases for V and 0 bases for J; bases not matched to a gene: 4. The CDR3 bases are TGCGCCAGCAGCCAAGAAGACAGGGGCTACTCCTACAATGAGCAGTTCTTC. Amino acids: CASSQEDRGYSYNEQFF.

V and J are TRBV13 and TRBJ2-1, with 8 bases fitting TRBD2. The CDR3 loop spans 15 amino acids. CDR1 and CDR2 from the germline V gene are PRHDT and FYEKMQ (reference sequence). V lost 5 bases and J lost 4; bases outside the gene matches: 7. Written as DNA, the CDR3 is TGTGCCAGCAGCCCCCAGGGCGGGGGGTACAATGAGCAGTTCTTC. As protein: CASSPQGGGYNEQFF. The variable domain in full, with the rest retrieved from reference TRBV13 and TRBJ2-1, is AAGVIQSPRHLIKEKRETATLKCYPIPRHDTVYWYQQGPGQDPQFLISFYEKMQSDKGSIPDRFSAQQFSDYHSELNMSSLELGDSALYFCASSPQGGGYNEQFFGPGTRLTVL.

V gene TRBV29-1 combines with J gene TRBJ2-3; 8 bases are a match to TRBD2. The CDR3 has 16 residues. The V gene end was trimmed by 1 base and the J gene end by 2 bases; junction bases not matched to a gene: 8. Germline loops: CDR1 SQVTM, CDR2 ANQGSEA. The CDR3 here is CSVEGTQRGTTDTQYF. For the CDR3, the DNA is TGCAGCGTTGAAGGCACGCAGCGGGGGACCACAGATACGCAGTATTTT.

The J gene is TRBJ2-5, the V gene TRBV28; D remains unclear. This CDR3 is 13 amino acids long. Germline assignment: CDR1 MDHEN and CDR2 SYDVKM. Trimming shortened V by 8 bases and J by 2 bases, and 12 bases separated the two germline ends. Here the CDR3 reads CASLSPLQETQYF. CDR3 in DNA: TGTGCCAGCTTATCCCCCCTTCAAGAGACCCAGTACTTC. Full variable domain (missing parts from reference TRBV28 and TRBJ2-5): DVKVTQSSRYLVKRTGEKVFLECVQDMDHENMFWYRQDPGLGLRLIYFSYDVKMKEKGDIPEGYSVSREKKERFSLILESASTNQTSMYLCASLSPLQETQYFGPGTRLLVL.

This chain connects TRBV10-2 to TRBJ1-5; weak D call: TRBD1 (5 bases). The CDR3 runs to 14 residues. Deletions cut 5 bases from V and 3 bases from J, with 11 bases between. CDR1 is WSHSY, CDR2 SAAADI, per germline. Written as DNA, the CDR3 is TGCGCCAGCAGTATGAAAGGGACCAATCAGCCCCAGCATTTT. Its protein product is CASSMKGTNQPQHF.

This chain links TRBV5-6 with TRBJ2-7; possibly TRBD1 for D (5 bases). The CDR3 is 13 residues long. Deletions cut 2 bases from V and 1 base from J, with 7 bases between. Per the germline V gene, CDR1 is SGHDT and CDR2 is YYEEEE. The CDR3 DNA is TGTGCCAGCAGCTTTCAGGGATCCTACGAGCAGTACTTC. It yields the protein CASSFQGSYEQYF.

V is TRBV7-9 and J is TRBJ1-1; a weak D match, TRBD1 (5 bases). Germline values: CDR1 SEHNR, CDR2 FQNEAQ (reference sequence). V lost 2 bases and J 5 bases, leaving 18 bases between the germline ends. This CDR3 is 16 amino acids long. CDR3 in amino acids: CASSLSFEGWGTEAFF. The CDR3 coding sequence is TGTGCCAGCAGCTTAAGTTTTGAGGGTTGGGGGACTGAAGCTTTCTTT. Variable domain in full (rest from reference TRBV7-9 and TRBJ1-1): DTGVSQNPRHKITKRGQNVTFRCDPISEHNRLYWYRQTLGQGPEFLTYFQNEAQLEKSRLLSDRFSAERPKGSFSTLEIQRTEQGDSAMYLCASSLSFEGWGTEAFFGQGTRLTVV.

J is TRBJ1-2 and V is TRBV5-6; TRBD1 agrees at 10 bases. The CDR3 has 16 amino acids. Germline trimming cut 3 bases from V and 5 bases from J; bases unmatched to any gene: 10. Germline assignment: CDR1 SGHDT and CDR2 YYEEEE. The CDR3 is CASSWGTGDWSYGYTF. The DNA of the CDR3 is TGTGCCAGCAGCTGGGGGACAGGGGATTGGAGTTATGGCTACACCTTC.

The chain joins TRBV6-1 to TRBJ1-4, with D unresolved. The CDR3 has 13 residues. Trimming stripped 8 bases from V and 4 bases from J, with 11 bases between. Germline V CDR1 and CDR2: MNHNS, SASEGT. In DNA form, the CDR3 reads TGTGCCAGCGCCGGACCGCTTAATGAAAAACTGTTTTTT. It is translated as CASAGPLNEKLFF.

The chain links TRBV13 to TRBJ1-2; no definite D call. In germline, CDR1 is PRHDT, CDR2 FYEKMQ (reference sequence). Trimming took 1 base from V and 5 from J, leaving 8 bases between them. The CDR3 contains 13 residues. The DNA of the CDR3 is TGTGCCAGCAGCTTAGCCGTGGATTATGGCTACACCTTC. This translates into CASSLAVDYGYTF.

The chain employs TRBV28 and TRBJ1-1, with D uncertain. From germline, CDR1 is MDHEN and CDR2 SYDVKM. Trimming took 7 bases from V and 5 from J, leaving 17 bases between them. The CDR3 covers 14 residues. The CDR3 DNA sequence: TGTGCCAGCACGACTTGGGGAGGTAGGACTGAAGCTTTCTTT. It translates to CASTTWGGRTEAFF.

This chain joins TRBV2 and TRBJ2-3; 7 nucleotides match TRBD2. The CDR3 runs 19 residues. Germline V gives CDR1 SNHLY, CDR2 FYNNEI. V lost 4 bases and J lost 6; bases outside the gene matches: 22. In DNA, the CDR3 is TGTGCCAGCAGTGGCCCCGGGACTACCCACACTCCATCTCCCGATACGCAGTATTTT. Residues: CASSGPGTTHTPSPDTQYF.

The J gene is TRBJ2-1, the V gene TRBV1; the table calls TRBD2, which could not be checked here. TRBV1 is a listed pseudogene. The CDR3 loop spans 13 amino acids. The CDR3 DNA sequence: TGCACCAGCAGCCAAGAGGGAGTTTATGAGCAGTTCTTC. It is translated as CTSSQEGVYEQFF.

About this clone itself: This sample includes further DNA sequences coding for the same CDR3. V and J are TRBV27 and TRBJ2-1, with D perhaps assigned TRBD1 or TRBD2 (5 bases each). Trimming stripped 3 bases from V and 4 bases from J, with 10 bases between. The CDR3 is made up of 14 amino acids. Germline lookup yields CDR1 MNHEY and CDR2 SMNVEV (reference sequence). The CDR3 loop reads CASSLGPGYNEQFF. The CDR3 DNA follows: TGTGCCAGCAGTTTGGGACCGGGTTACAATGAGCAGTTCTTC.

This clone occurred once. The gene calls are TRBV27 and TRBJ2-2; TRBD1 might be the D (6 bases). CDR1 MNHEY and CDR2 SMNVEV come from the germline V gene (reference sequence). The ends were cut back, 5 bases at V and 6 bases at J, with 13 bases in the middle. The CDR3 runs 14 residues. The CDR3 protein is CASSPTTGPGELFF. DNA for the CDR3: TGTGCCAGCAGTCCAACGACAGGTCCCGGGGAGCTGTTTTTT.